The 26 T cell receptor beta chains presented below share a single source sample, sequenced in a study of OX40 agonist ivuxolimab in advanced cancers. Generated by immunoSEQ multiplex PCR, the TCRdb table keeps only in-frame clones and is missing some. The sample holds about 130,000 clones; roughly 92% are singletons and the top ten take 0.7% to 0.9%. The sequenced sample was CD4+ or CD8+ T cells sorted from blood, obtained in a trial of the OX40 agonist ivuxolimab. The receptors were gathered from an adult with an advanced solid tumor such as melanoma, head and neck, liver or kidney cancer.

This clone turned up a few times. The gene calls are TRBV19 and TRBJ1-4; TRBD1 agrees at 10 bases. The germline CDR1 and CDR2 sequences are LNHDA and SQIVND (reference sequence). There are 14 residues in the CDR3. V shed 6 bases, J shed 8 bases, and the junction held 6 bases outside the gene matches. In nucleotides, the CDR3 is TGTGCCAGTAGCCTAGACAGGGGGCGAGAAAAACTGTTTTTT. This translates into CASSLDRGREKLFF.

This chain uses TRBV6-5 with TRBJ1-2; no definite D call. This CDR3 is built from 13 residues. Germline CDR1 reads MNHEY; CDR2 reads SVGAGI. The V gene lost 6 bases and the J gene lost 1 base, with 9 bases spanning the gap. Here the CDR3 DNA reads TGTGCCAGCAGAGGCGGATTTAACTATGGCTACACCTTC. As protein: CASRGGFNYGYTF.

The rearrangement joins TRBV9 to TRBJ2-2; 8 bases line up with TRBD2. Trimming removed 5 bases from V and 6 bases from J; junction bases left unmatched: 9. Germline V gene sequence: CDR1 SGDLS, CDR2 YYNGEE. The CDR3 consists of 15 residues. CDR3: CASSVASGLSGELFF. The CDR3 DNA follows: TGTGCCAGCAGTGTCGCTAGCGGGCTATCCGGGGAGCTGTTTTTT.

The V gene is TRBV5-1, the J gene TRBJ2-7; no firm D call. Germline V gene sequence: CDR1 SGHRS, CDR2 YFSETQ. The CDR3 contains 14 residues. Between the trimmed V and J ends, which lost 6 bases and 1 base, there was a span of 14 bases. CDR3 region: CASTAGPPSYEQYF. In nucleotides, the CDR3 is TGCGCCAGCACCGCTGGTCCTCCTTCCTACGAGCAGTACTTC.

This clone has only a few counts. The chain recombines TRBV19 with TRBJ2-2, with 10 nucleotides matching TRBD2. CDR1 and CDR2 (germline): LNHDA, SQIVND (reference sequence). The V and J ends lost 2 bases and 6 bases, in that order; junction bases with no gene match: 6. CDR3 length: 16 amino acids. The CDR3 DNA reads TGTGCCAGTAGTATACTAGCGGGAGATACCCCCGGGGAGCTGTTTTTT. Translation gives CASSILAGDTPGELFF.

CDR3 bases: TGTGCCAGCAGTTCTCCTGGAAACACCATATATTTT. Protein: CASSSPGNTIYF. V is TRBV7-9 and J is TRBJ1-3; the D is unclear. Germline V gives CDR1 SEHNR, CDR2 FQNEAQ (reference sequence). CDR3 length: 12 residues. V lost 6 bases and J 2 bases, leaving 5 bases between the germline ends.

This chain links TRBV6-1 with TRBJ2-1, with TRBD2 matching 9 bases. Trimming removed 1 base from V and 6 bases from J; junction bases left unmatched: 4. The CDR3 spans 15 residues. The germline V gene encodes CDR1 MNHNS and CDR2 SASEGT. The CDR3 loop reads CASSEGDSGSNEQFF. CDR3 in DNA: TGTGCCAGCAGTGAAGGAGATAGCGGGAGCAATGAGCAGTTCTTC.

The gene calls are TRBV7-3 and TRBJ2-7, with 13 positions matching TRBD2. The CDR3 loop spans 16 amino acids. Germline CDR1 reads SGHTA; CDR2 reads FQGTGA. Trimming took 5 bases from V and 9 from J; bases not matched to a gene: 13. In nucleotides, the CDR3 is TGTGCCAGCAGCCCGGGACTAGCGGGAACGGGGGAAGGGCAGTACTTC. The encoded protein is CASSPGLAGTGEGQYF.

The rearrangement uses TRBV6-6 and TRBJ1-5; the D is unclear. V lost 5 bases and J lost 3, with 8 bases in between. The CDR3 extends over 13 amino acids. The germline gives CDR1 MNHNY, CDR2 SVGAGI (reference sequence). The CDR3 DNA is TGTGCCAGCAGTAAAGGACTCAATCAGCCCCAGCATTTT. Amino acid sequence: CASSKGLNQPQHF.

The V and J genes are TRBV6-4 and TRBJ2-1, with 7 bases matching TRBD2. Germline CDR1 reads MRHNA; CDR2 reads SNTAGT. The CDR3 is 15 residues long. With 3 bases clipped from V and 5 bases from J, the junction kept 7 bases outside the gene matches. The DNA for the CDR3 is TGTGCCAGCAGTGAGGAGTACGGGGGGAACAATGAGCAGTTCTTC. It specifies CASSEEYGGNNEQFF.

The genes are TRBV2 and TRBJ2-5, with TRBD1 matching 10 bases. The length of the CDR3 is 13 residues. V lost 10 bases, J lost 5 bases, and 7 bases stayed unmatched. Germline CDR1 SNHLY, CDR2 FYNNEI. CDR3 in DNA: TGTGCCACTTGGACAGGGGGGTGGGAGACCCAGTACTTC. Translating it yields CATWTGGWETQYF.

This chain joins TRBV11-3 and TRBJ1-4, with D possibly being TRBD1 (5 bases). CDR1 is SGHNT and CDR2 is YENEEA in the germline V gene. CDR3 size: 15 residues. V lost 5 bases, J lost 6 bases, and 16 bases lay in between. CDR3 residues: CASSVQGGRDEKLFF. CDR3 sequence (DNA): TGTGCCAGCAGCGTGCAGGGAGGGCGCGATGAAAAACTGTTTTTT.

CDR3 nucleotide sequence: TGTGCCAGCAGTTACGTCCTACTCGAACAGCCCCAGCATTTT. This encodes CASSYVLLEQPQHF. J is TRBJ1-5 and V is TRBV6-6, with D unresolved. This CDR3 comprises 14 residues. V lost 2 bases, J lost 7 bases, and 12 bases lay in between. The germline V gene has CDR1 MNHNY and CDR2 SVGAGI (reference sequence).

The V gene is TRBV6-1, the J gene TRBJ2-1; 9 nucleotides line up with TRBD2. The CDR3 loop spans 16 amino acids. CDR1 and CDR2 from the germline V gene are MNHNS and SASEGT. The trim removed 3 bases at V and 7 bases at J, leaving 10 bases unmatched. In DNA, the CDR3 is TGTGCCAGCAGTGAGATGAGGCGGGAGGGTGTGAATGAGCAGTTCTTC. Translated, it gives CASSEMRREGVNEQFF.

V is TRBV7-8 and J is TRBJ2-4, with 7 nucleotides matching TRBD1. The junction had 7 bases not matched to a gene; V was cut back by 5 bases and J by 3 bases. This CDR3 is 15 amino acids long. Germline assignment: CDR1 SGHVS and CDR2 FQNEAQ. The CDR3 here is CASSPTTGDKNIQYF. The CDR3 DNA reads TGTGCCAGCAGCCCCACTACAGGGGACAAAAACATTCAGTACTTC.

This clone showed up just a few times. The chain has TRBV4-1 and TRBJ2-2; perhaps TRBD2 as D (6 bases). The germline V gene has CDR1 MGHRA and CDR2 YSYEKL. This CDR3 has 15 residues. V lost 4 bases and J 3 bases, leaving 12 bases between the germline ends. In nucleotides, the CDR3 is TGCGCCAGCAGCCCTTTGAGGGAGGACACCGGGGAGCTGTTTTTT. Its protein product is CASSPLREDTGELFF.

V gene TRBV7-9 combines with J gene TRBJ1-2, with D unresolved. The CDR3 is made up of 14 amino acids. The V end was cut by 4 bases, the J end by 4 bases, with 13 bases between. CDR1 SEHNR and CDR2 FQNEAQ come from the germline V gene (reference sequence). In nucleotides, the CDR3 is TGTGCCAGCAGCTCGTATGGACCGACCTATGGCTACACCTTC. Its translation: CASSSYGPTYGYTF.

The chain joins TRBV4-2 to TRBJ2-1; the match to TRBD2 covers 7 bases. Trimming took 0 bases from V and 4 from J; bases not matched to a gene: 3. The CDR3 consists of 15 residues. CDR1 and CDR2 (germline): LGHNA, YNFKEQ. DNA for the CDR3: TGTGCCAGCAGCCAAGAAGCGGGAAAGTACAATGAGCAGTTCTTC. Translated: CASSQEAGKYNEQFF.

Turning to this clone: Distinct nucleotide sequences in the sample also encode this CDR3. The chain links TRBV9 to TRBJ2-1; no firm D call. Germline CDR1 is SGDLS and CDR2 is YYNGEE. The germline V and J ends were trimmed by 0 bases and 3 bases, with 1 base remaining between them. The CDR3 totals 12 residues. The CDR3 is CASSVDYNEQFF. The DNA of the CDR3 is TGTGCCAGCAGCGTAGACTACAATGAGCAGTTCTTC.

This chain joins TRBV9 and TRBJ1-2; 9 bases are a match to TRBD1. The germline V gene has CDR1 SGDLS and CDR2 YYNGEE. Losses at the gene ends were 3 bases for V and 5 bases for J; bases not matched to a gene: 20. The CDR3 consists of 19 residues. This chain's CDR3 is CASSAPLSPGQGFSYGYTF. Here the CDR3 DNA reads TGTGCCAGCAGCGCCCCTCTCTCCCCGGGACAGGGTTTCAGTTATGGCTACACCTTC.

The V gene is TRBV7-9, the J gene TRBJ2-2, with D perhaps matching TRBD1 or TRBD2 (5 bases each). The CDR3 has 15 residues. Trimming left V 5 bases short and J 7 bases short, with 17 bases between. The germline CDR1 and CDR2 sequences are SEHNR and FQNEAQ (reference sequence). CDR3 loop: CASSTEGTRGGELFF. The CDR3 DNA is TGTGCCAGCAGCACAGAAGGGACCCGAGGCGGGGAGCTGTTTTTT.

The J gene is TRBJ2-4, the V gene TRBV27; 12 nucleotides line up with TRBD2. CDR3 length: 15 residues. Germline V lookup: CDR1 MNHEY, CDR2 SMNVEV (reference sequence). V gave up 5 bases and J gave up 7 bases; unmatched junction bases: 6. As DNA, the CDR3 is TGTGCCAGCAGTCTAACTAGCGGGAGGATGAACATTCAGTACTTC. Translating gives CASSLTSGRMNIQYF.

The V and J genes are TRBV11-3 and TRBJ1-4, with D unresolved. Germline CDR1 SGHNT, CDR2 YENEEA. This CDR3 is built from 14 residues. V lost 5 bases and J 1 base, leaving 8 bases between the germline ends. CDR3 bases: TGTGCCAGCAGCGAAGGTCTAACTAATGAAAAACTGTTTTTT. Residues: CASSEGLTNEKLFF.

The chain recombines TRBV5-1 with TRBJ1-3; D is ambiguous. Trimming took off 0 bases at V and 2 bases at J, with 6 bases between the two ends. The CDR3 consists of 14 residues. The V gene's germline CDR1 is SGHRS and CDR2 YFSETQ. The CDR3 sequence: CASSLDGTGNTIYF. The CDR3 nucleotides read TGCGCCAGCAGCTTGGATGGGACTGGAAACACCATATATTTT.

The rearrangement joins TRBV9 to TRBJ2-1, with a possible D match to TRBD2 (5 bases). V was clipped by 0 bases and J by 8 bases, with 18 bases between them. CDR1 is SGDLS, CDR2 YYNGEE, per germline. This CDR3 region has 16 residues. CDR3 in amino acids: CASSVGPTTHGYEQFF. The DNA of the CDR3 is TGTGCCAGCAGCGTAGGCCCGACTACACACGGCTATGAGCAGTTCTTC. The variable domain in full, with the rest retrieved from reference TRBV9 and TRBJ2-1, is DSGVTQTPKHLITATGQRVTLRCSPRSGDLSVYWYQQSLDQGLQFLIQYYNGEERAKGNILERFSAQQFPDLHSELNLSSLELGDSALYFCASSVGPTTHGYEQFFGPGTRLTVL.

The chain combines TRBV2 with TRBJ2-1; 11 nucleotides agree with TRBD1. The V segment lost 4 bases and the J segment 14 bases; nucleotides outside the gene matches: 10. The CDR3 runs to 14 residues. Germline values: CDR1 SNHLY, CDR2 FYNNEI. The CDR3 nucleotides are TGTGCCAGCAGTGTAGTTCCCCGGGGACAGGGGGAGTTCTTC. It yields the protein CASSVVPRGQGEFF.